What follows are 11 T cell receptor beta chains derived from one specimen sequenced in a study of blood T cell repertoires in COVID-19. TCRdb keeps only in-frame clones here, not all; method: immunoSEQ multiplex PCR. The sample has under 150,000 clones, over 70% seen once. The sample taken for sequencing was peripheral blood. These receptors all stem from a man aged 50-59 years with acute or convalescent COVID-19.

V gene TRBV12-5 combines with J gene TRBJ2-1; 11 bases are shared with TRBD1. Trimming removed 2 bases from V and 4 bases from J; junction bases left unmatched: 10. Germline-derived CDR1 and CDR2 are LGHNT and FRNRAP. This CDR3 is 18 amino acids long. CDR3 nucleotides: TGTGCTAGTGGTTTGCCCAGGACAGGGGGCGCATCATACAATGAGCAGTTCTTC. The encoded protein is CASGLPRTGGASYNEQFF.

The V gene is TRBV5-1, the J gene TRBJ2-7; D may be TRBD2 (6 bases). The CDR3 is 14 amino acids. V dropped 3 bases and J dropped 2 bases, with 12 bases sitting between them. Germline V CDR1 and CDR2: SGHRS, YFSETQ. CDR3 sequence reads: CASSSGGVTYEQYF. For the CDR3, the DNA is TGCGCCAGCAGCTCCGGAGGGGTGACCTACGAGCAGTACTTC.

The chain is built from TRBV10-3 and TRBJ2-1; 8 bases agree with TRBD2. The CDR3 has 16 residues. Germline V gene data show CDR1 as ENHRY and CDR2 as SYGVKD. V lost 6 bases and J lost 5; bases outside the gene matches: 12. The CDR3 DNA reads TGTGCCATCAGCTCCACTGGGGCGGGGGGCAACAATGAGCAGTTCTTC. This sequence encodes CAISSTGAGGNNEQFF.

The chain has TRBV7-9 and TRBJ1-4; 9 positions match TRBD1. The germline gives CDR1 SEHNR, CDR2 FQNEAQ (reference sequence). The CDR3 runs 14 residues. Trimming removed 5 bases from V and 6 bases from J; junction bases left unmatched: 4. The CDR3: CASSRRTGDEKLFF. The CDR3 DNA follows: TGTGCCAGCAGCAGAAGGACAGGGGATGAAAAACTGTTTTTT.

The chain recombines TRBV5-4 with TRBJ1-6, with TRBD1 matching over 9 bases. The CDR3 is 16 residues long. V shed 4 bases, J shed 12 bases, and the junction held 14 bases outside the gene matches. Germline CDR1 SGHNT, CDR2 YYREEE (reference sequence). This chain's CDR3 is CASSGSGQGILGPLHF. DNA for the CDR3: TGTGCCAGCAGCGGTAGTGGACAGGGGATTCTCGGACCCCTCCACTTT.

The genes are TRBV27 and TRBJ2-4, with TRBD2 matching over 7 bases. V lost 0 bases to trimming and J lost 0 bases; unmatched junction nucleotides: 5. The CDR3 contains 17 residues. CDR1 and CDR2 (germline): MNHEY, SMNVEV (reference sequence). CDR3 coding DNA: TGTGCCAGCAGTTTATCCCCTAGCGGATTAGCCAAAAACATTCAGTACTTC. As protein: CASSLSPSGLAKNIQYF.

The V call is TRBV7-9, the J call TRBJ2-2; unclear D gene. Trimming took 6 bases from V and 4 from J, leaving 12 bases between them. Germline assignment: CDR1 SEHNR and CDR2 FQNEAQ (reference sequence). CDR3 length: 14 residues. The CDR3 loop reads CASSPSLSTGELFF. The DNA for the CDR3 is TGTGCCAGCAGTCCCTCATTGAGCACCGGGGAGCTGTTTTTT. Full variable domain (missing parts from reference TRBV7-9 and TRBJ2-2): DTGVSQNPRHKITKRGQNVTFRCDPISEHNRLYWYRQTLGQGPEFLTYFQNEAQLEKSRLLSDRFSAERPKGSFSTLEIQRTEQGDSAMYLCASSPSLSTGELFFGEGSRLTVL.

The gene calls are TRBV5-1 and TRBJ1-2, with unresolved D. Trimming took 4 bases from V and 8 from J, leaving 15 bases between them. Germline V gene data show CDR1 as SGHRS and CDR2 as YFSETQ. The CDR3 extends over 13 amino acids. The CDR3 region is CASSPGPERGYTF. CDR3 nucleotide sequence: TGCGCCAGCAGCCCGGGTCCGGAGCGAGGCTACACCTTC.

This clone appeared a few times. The chain couples TRBV4-1 to TRBJ1-2, with D maybe TRBD1 (6 bases). Germline CDR1 reads MGHRA; CDR2 reads YSYEKL. The CDR3 runs 17 residues. Trimming pared 3 bases from V and 4 bases from J, leaving 21 bases between. The CDR3 is CASSHPGGANHIYGYTF. For the CDR3, the DNA is TGCGCCAGCAGCCACCCCGGGGGGGCTAACCATATCTATGGCTACACCTTC.

The rearrangement links TRBV12-3 or TRBV12-4 to TRBJ1-2; TRBD1 matches at 8 bases. V was clipped by 5 bases and J by 7 bases; unmatched bases: 6. The length of the CDR3 is 13 residues. CDR3 protein: CASSGQGRGGYTF. In DNA, the CDR3 is TGTGCCAGCAGTGGACAGGGTCGTGGTGGCTACACCTTC.

The chain recombines TRBV9 with TRBJ2-5; the match to TRBD1 covers 7 bases. The V and J ends lost 3 bases and 1 base, in that order; junction bases with no gene match: 6. The length of the CDR3 is 15 residues. From germline, CDR1 is SGDLS and CDR2 YYNGEE. The CDR3 region is CASSEQDRTQETQYF. The CDR3 DNA is TGTGCCAGCAGCGAGCAGGACAGGACCCAAGAGACCCAGTACTTC.